This passage covers 27 T cell receptor beta chains from one sample sequenced in a study of control samples from healthy donors and cancer patients. Using immunoSEQ multiplex PCR, the repertoire was profiled, and TCRdb retains in-frame clones only, with some absent. The data show approximately 130,000 clones, with around 87% seen just once and about 8.7% held by the top ten. Sample: blood. These TCRs come from a man in his forties in good health.

V usage is TRBV4-3 and J usage is TRBJ1-1; D gene ambiguous. The CDR3 spans 15 residues. Germline CDR1 and CDR2: LGHNA and YSLEER. Trimming shortened V by 1 base and J by 1 base, and 10 bases separated the two germline ends. The CDR3 nucleotides are TGCGCCAGCAGCCAAGTTGCGAGGAAGAACACTGAAGCTTTCTTT. The encoded protein is CASSQVARKNTEAFF.

This chain joins TRBV6-2 or TRBV6-3 and TRBJ1-2; D is uncertain. Germline lookup yields CDR1 MNHEY and CDR2 SVGEGT. Trimming left V 5 bases short and J 8 bases short, with 15 bases between. The CDR3 sequence is 13 residues long. CDR3 nucleotides: TGTGCCAGCAGTACCAATCGACGGAGGGGCTACACCTTC. This gives the protein CASSTNRRRGYTF.

The chain is built from TRBV5-6 and TRBJ2-7; D may correspond to TRBD1 or TRBD2 (5 bases each). The CDR3 has 15 residues. Germline V gene sequence: CDR1 SGHDT, CDR2 YYEEEE. V dropped 4 bases and J dropped 4 bases, with 18 bases sitting between them. The CDR3 is CASSPIEGTRYEQYF. In DNA form, the CDR3 reads TGTGCCAGCAGCCCCATTGAGGGGACCCGTTACGAGCAGTACTTC.

V is TRBV5-5 and J is TRBJ1-2; D unclear. The V end lost 0 bases, the J end lost 7 bases, and 22 bases lay between the germline ends. CDR1 is SGHKS and CDR2 is YYEKEE in the germline V gene (reference sequence). The length of the CDR3 is 17 residues. CDR3 residues: CASSLVPFPRPDGGYTF. CDR3 bases: TGTGCCAGCAGCTTGGTGCCGTTCCCACGGCCAGATGGTGGCTACACCTTC.

The chain uses TRBV11-3 and TRBJ2-2, with D maybe TRBD1 (7 bases). This CDR3 spans 15 amino acids. Trimming pared 4 bases from V and 5 bases from J, leaving 14 bases between. The germline V gene encodes CDR1 SGHNT and CDR2 YENEEA. In nucleotides, the CDR3 is TGTGCCAGCAGCTCCCACAGGGGAGGAACCGGGGAGCTGTTTTTT. It specifies CASSSHRGGTGELFF.

V and J are TRBV5-1 and TRBJ2-1; D may be TRBD1 (5 bases). Deletions cut 5 bases from V and 6 bases from J, with 12 bases between. In germline, CDR1 is SGHRS, CDR2 YFSETQ. The CDR3 totals 13 residues. CDR3 in amino acids: CASRRQGVNEQFF. Written as DNA, the CDR3 is TGCGCCAGCAGGCGTCAGGGTGTCAATGAGCAGTTCTTC.

The chain joins TRBV7-9 to TRBJ2-3; 8 bases are shared with TRBD2. The CDR3 loop spans 14 amino acids. The V gene's germline CDR1 is SEHNR and CDR2 FQNEAQ (reference sequence). V trimming: 4 bases; J trimming: 8 bases; junction bases outside the gene matches: 8. The CDR3: CASSSSGGLGTQYF. The CDR3 nucleotides read TGTGCCAGCAGCTCCTCGGGGGGGCTCGGTACGCAGTATTTT. The full variable domain, in which reference TRBV7-9 and TRBJ2-3 provide the parts outside the CDR3, is DTGVSQNPRHKITKRGQNVTFRCDPISEHNRLYWYRQTLGQGPEFLTYFQNEAQLEKSRLLSDRFSAERPKGSFSTLEIQRTEQGDSAMYLCASSSSGGLGTQYFGPGTRLTVL.

CDR3: CASSQARGTGGFYEQFF. DNA for the CDR3: TGTGCCAGCAGCCAAGCCCGGGGGACAGGGGGCTTTTATGAGCAGTTCTTC. V gene TRBV14 combines with J gene TRBJ2-1; 12 bases match TRBD1. Germline trimming cut 1 base from V and 8 bases from J; bases unmatched to any gene: 9. The CDR3 length is 17 residues. Germline V gene sequence: CDR1 SGHDN, CDR2 FVKESK.

The rearrangement uses TRBV11-3 and TRBJ1-2; 9 bases match TRBD1. Germline-derived CDR1 and CDR2 are SGHNT and YENEEA. This CDR3 spans 16 amino acids. Trimming cost V 5 bases and J 4 bases; bases outside gene matches: 11. DNA of the CDR3: TGTGCCAGCAGCCCTTCCGGGACAGGGCTCGGCTATGGCTACACCTTC. It yields the protein CASSPSGTGLGYGYTF.

V is TRBV30 and J is TRBJ2-1; 8 nucleotides align to TRBD2. Germline V CDR1 and CDR2: GTSNPN, SVGIG (reference sequence). The CDR3 runs to 15 residues. J lost 7 bases, V lost 1 base, and 9 bases had no gene match. The CDR3 region is CAWSGSGGHRNEQFF. CDR3 nucleotide sequence: TGTGCCTGGAGTGGCTCGGGGGGGCATCGGAATGAGCAGTTCTTC.

V gene TRBV18 combines with J gene TRBJ2-5; D is unclear. The CDR3 is 11 residues long. Germline lookup yields CDR1 KGHSH and CDR2 LQKENI. Trimming pared 4 bases from V and 3 bases from J, leaving 3 bases between. The CDR3 region has the DNA TGTGCCAGCTCACTAGAAGAGACCCAGTACTTC. It specifies CASSLEETQYF.

This chain connects TRBV19 to TRBJ2-5; TRBD2 aligns across 7 bases. The trim removed 5 bases at V and 4 bases at J, leaving 10 bases unmatched. The CDR3 length is 15 residues. The V gene's germline CDR1 is LNHDA and CDR2 SQIVND (reference sequence). Here the CDR3 reads CASSAGVAGGETQYF. The CDR3 nucleotides are TGTGCCAGTAGTGCGGGGGTCGCGGGTGGAGAGACCCAGTACTTC. The full variable domain, its missing parts supplied by reference TRBV19 and TRBJ2-5, is DGGITQSPKYLFRKEGQNVTLSCEQNLNHDAMYWYRQDPGQGLRLIYYSQIVNDFQKGDIAEGYSVSREKKESFPLTVTSAQKNPTAFYLCASSAGVAGGETQYFGPGTRLLVL.

The CDR3 region is CAWKWGASTGELFF. CDR3 coding DNA: TGTGCCTGGAAATGGGGGGCCAGCACCGGGGAGCTGTTTTTT. The chain recombines TRBV30 with TRBJ2-2; D could derive from TRBD1 or TRBD2 (6 bases each). The CDR3 contains 14 residues. V lost 4 bases and J lost 4, with 13 bases in between. In germline, CDR1 is GTSNPN, CDR2 SVGIG (reference sequence). Supplemented by reference TRBV30 and TRBJ2-2, the full variable domain reads SQTIHQWPATLVQPVGSPLSLECTVEGTSNPNLYWYRQAAGRGLQLLFYSVGIGQISSEVPQNLSASRPQDRQFILSSKKLLLSDSGFYLCAWKWGASTGELFFGEGSRLTVL.

V usage is TRBV19 and J usage is TRBJ1-5; 12 bases align to TRBD1. Germline V CDR1 and CDR2: LNHDA, SQIVND (reference sequence). The CDR3 covers 13 residues. V dropped 11 bases and J dropped 7; count of bases not matched to a gene: 6. The chain's CDR3 is CAGGTGGRQPQHF. In nucleotides, the CDR3 is TGTGCCGGGGGGACAGGGGGCAGGCAGCCCCAGCATTTT.

In its sample, this clone was seen once. The J gene is TRBJ1-1, the V gene TRBV19; D perhaps matches TRBD1 (6 bases). This CDR3 has 14 residues. Germline values: CDR1 LNHDA, CDR2 SQIVND (reference sequence). V was trimmed by 3 bases and J by 6 bases, leaving 14 bases between them. In DNA, the CDR3 is TGTGCCAGTAGTATTTCTGGGGGCAGGGCTGAAGCTTTCTTT. As protein: CASSISGGRAEAFF.

The V and J genes are TRBV18 and TRBJ1-4; D is uncertain. CDR1 KGHSH and CDR2 LQKENI come from the germline V gene. The CDR3 has 14 amino acids. The ends were cut back, 2 bases at V and 3 bases at J, with 7 bases in the middle. CDR3 bases: TGTGCCAGCTCACCAAACCCTTCTAATGAAAAACTGTTTTTT. As protein: CASSPNPSNEKLFF.

This clone was observed a single time. CDR3 in DNA: TGTGCCAGCAGTTTGTGGGGGTTGTCCCACGAGCAGTACTTC. It yields the protein CASSLWGLSHEQYF. V usage is TRBV27 and J usage is TRBJ2-7; tentatively, D is TRBD1 or TRBD2 (5 bases each). CDR1 MNHEY and CDR2 SMNVEV come from the germline V gene (reference sequence). The CDR3 runs 14 residues. V gave up 3 bases and J gave up 5 bases, with 14 bases separating them.

V gene TRBV11-3 combines with J gene TRBJ2-1, with 10 nucleotides matching TRBD1. CDR1 and CDR2 from the germline V gene are SGHNT and YENEEA. The J segment lost 3 bases and the V segment lost 5 bases, leaving 7 bases of the junction unmatched. There are 16 residues in the CDR3. Here the CDR3 reads CASSQGRDRGYNEQFF. In DNA, the CDR3 is TGTGCCAGCAGCCAGGGGCGGGACAGGGGCTACAATGAGCAGTTCTTC.

The genes are TRBV5-4 and TRBJ2-3, with no clear D. Trimming stripped 4 bases from V and 0 bases from J, with 12 bases between. The CDR3 covers 15 residues. Germline V lookup: CDR1 SGHNT, CDR2 YYREEE (reference sequence). DNA of the CDR3: TGTGCCAGCAGCCCGGTAGGCCGGAGCACAGATACGCAGTATTTT. Protein product: CASSPVGRSTDTQYF.

This sequence joins TRBV10-2 and TRBJ2-7, with D perhaps matching TRBD2 (6 bases). Germline CDR1 WSHSY, CDR2 SAAADI. The length of the CDR3 is 15 residues. V lost 6 bases and J lost 0, with 15 bases in between. The CDR3 DNA reads as TGCGCCAGCAGGGCTTCGTGGGGGGACTCCTACGAGCAGTACTTC. Its protein product is CASRASWGDSYEQYF.

The V call is TRBV7-8, the J call TRBJ1-2; D remains unclear. The germline V gene encodes CDR1 SGHVS and CDR2 FQNEAQ. Trimming took 2 bases from V and 12 from J, leaving 10 bases between them. This CDR3 has 11 residues. The DNA for the CDR3 is TGTGCCAGCAGCTTATTGGGAGGGAACACCTTC. This translates into CASSLLGGNTF. Looking up the rest from reference TRBV7-8 and TRBJ1-2 gives the full variable domain: GAGVSQSPRYKVAKRGQDVALRCDPISGHVSLFWYQQALGQGPEFLTYFQNEAQLDKSGLPSDRFFAERPEGSVSTLKIQRTQQEDSAVYLCASSLLGGNTFGSGTRLTVV.

J is TRBJ1-3 and V is TRBV7-6; D is undetermined. The V end lost 0 bases, the J end lost 0 bases, and 12 bases lay between the germline ends. CDR3 length: 17 amino acids. Germline V lookup: CDR1 SGHVS, CDR2 FNYEAQ. CDR3 protein: CASSLAQGRSSGNTIYF. In nucleotides, the CDR3 is TGTGCCAGCAGCTTAGCGCAAGGCCGAAGCTCTGGAAACACCATATATTTT. The full variable domain, rest sourced from reference TRBV7-6 and TRBJ1-3, is GAGVSQSPRYKVTKRGQDVALRCDPISGHVSLYWYRQALGQGPEFLTYFNYEAQQDKSGLPNDRFSAERPEGSISTLTIQRTEQRDSAMYRCASSLAQGRSSGNTIYFGEGSWLTVV.

V usage is TRBV24-1 and J usage is TRBJ1-2; D remains unclear. This CDR3 comprises 14 residues. Germline CDR1 is KGHDR and CDR2 is SFDVKD. V was trimmed by 5 bases and J by 3 bases, leaving 12 bases between them. This CDR3 reads CATSGVQRDYGYTF. The CDR3 nucleotides are TGTGCCACCAGTGGAGTTCAGAGGGACTATGGCTACACCTTC.

The chain couples TRBV7-8 to TRBJ2-5, with 8 bases fitting TRBD1. V trimming: 9 bases; J trimming: 6 bases; junction bases outside the gene matches: 18. CDR1 and CDR2 from the germline V gene are SGHVS and FQNEAQ. The CDR3 runs to 16 residues. CDR3: CASHSTSDREIQTQYF. Written as DNA, the CDR3 is TGTGCCAGTCACTCGACCTCGGACAGGGAAATACAGACCCAGTACTTC. The whole variable domain, filled in from reference TRBV7-8 and TRBJ2-5, reads GAGVSQSPRYKVAKRGQDVALRCDPISGHVSLFWYQQALGQGPEFLTYFQNEAQLDKSGLPSDRFFAERPEGSVSTLKIQRTQQEDSAVYLCASHSTSDREIQTQYFGPGTRLLVL.

The chain recombines TRBV11-2 with TRBJ2-2; D not resolved. V lost 4 bases, J lost 4 bases, and 19 bases lay in between. The CDR3 spans 17 residues. Germline values: CDR1 SGHAT, CDR2 FQNNGV. The CDR3 sequence: CASSSRSLGPLTGELFF. The CDR3 DNA is TGTGCCAGCAGCTCCCGTTCCCTCGGACCGCTCACCGGGGAGCTGTTTTTT.

This chain links TRBV6-2 or TRBV6-3 with TRBJ1-6, with TRBD1 matching over 8 bases. Germline V lookup: CDR1 MNHEY, CDR2 SVGEGT. After removal of 5 bases from V and 9 bases from J, the junction contained 6 bases not matched to a gene. The CDR3 totals 14 residues. The CDR3 DNA reads TGTGCCAGCAGTCCCAGGGGGCATGGTTCACCCCTCCACTTT. It translates to CASSPRGHGSPLHF.

The chain uses TRBV29-1 and TRBJ2-1, with 8 bases fitting TRBD1. CDR3 length: 14 residues. Per germline, CDR1 SQVTM and CDR2 ANQGSEA. V was pared by 3 bases and J by 10 bases, with 11 bases of the junction left unmatched. For the CDR3, the DNA is TGCAGCGTTGATTACGGGACAGGTACTACGGAGCAGTTCTTC. Its translation is CSVDYGTGTTEQFF.